The 14 T cell receptor beta chains given below trace back to one sample, sequenced in a study of post-analysis software for immune sequencing data. Study outcomes and limitations: About five TRBV segments were more frequent in patients than controls; TRBV5-6, TRBV5-1 and TRBV20-1 belonged to this group.

For these TCRs, the target antigens are not known. The TCR beta cDNA libraries contained unique molecular identifiers. TCRdb re-derived calls from the PCR reads in MiXCR, one entry per CDR3 protein. The table includes about 560,000 distinct CDR3 sequences, roughly 47% detected once. Sequenced input: blood. Receptors were obtained from a girl aged 5 to 17 with multiple sclerosis.

The chain is built from TRBV20-1 and TRBJ2-4; 7 bases align to TRBD1. This CDR3 contains 15 residues. In germline, CDR1 is DFQATT, CDR2 SNEGSKA (reference sequence). The J segment lost 1 base and the V segment lost 1 base, leaving 4 bases of the junction unmatched. The chain's CDR3 is CSARAGTVAKNIQYF. The CDR3, as DNA: TGCAGTGCTAGAGCTGGGACAGTTGCCAAAAACATTCAGTACTTC.

The gene calls are TRBV3-1 and TRBJ1-6; 9 bases align to TRBD1. The length of the CDR3 is 17 residues. Trimming at V came to 4 bases and at J to 3 bases, leaving 7 bases not matched to a gene. Germline lookup yields CDR1 LGHDT and CDR2 YNNKEL (reference sequence). The CDR3 sequence: CASSRTGGQGYNSPLHF. CDR3 coding DNA: TGTGCCAGCAGCCGCACGGGGGGACAGGGCTATAATTCACCCCTCCACTTT.

This clonotype was detected only a few times. This chain connects TRBV7-2 to TRBJ2-7; 9 bases match TRBD1. This CDR3 contains 15 residues. Germline trimming cut 5 bases from V and 7 bases from J; bases unmatched to any gene: 12. CDR1 is SGHTA, CDR2 FQGNSA, per germline. The chain's CDR3 is CASSPLRTGAQEQYF. The CDR3 DNA is TGTGCCAGCAGCCCCTTAAGGACAGGGGCTCAGGAGCAGTACTTC.

The genes are TRBV24-1 and TRBJ1-2, with 7 nucleotides matching TRBD1. V shed 4 bases, J shed 5 bases, and the junction held 6 bases outside the gene matches. Germline V lookup: CDR1 KGHDR, CDR2 SFDVKD. This CDR3 comprises 14 residues. For the CDR3, the DNA is TGTGCCACCAGTGACGGCCGGGACAGATATGGCTACACCTTC. It is translated as CATSDGRDRYGYTF.

V usage is TRBV12-3 or TRBV12-4 and J usage is TRBJ2-5; D ambiguous. This CDR3 is 13 amino acids long. Trimming left V 5 bases short and J 3 bases short, with 10 bases between. The CDR3 DNA sequence: TGTGCCAGCAGTCCCCTCATCAAAGAGACCCAGTACTTC. Residues: CASSPLIKETQYF.

This clonotype has more than one count but fewer than ten. The chain is built from TRBV6-5 and TRBJ1-1; D unclear. Germline V gene data show CDR1 as MNHEY and CDR2 as SVGAGI. The CDR3 consists of 12 residues. V dropped 10 bases and J dropped 1 base, with 10 bases sitting between them. CDR3 residues: CATLRANTEAFF. CDR3 nucleotide sequence: TGTGCCACCCTCCGGGCGAACACTGAAGCTTTCTTT.

This clonotype was picked up a small number of times. The genes are TRBV29-1 and TRBJ2-6; D call uncertain. V lost 7 bases and J 0 bases, leaving 10 bases between the germline ends. Germline loops: CDR1 SQVTM, CDR2 ANQGSEA. The CDR3 totals 14 residues. The DNA of the CDR3 is TGCAGCGCAACTTTGGCCTCTGGGGCCAACGTCCTGACTTTC. It is translated as CSATLASGANVLTF.

This clonotype was seen only a few times. The V call is TRBV4-2, the J call TRBJ2-5; 9 bases map to TRBD2. Germline-derived CDR1 and CDR2 are LGHNA and YNFKEQ. The CDR3 is 16 residues long. V was clipped by 4 bases and J by 5 bases; unmatched bases: 11. DNA of the CDR3: TGTGCCAGCAGCCCGCGCGCGAGCGGGAGGAGTGAGACCCAGTACTTC. The encoded protein is CASSPRASGRSETQYF.

This clonotype was picked up many times. The chain combines TRBV29-1 with TRBJ2-5; 11 positions agree with TRBD1. The J segment lost 4 bases and the V segment lost 6 bases, leaving 7 bases of the junction unmatched. The CDR3 sequence is 14 residues long. Germline CDR1 is SQVTM and CDR2 is ANQGSEA. The CDR3 sequence is CSVAAGTGGETQYF. The CDR3 DNA follows: TGCAGCGTCGCCGCAGGGACAGGGGGAGAGACCCAGTACTTC.

A few counts support this clonotype. CDR3 amino acids: CASSVGTGAPYNEQFF. The CDR3 nucleotides are TGTGCCAGCAGTGTGGGGACAGGGGCACCATACAATGAGCAGTTCTTC. The chain is built from TRBV6-1 and TRBJ2-1, with TRBD1 matching over 10 bases. With 4 bases clipped from V and 4 bases from J, the junction kept 7 bases outside the gene matches. Per the germline V gene, CDR1 is MNHNS and CDR2 is SASEGT. The CDR3 totals 16 residues.

The CDR3 DNA reads TGTGCCAGCAGCCCAACAGGAGGCTCCCCTAGGGGCTATGGCTACACCTTC. Translating gives CASSPTGGSPRGYGYTF. The chain links TRBV4-2 to TRBJ1-2, with D tentatively TRBD1 (5 bases). The V end was cut by 4 bases, the J end by 4 bases, with 22 bases between. CDR1 LGHNA and CDR2 YNFKEQ come from the germline V gene. This CDR3 has 17 residues.

About this clonotype itself: A read error is possible here, since a much larger clone lies one base away. V usage is TRBV6-5 and J usage is TRBJ2-5; a weak D match, TRBD1 (6 bases). Germline CDR1 MNHEY, CDR2 SVGAGI. There are 12 residues in the CDR3. Trimming took 6 bases from V and 1 from J, leaving 6 bases between them. This chain's CDR3 is CASRQGQETQYF. The DNA for the CDR3 is TGTGCCAGCAGACAGGGCCAAGAGACCCAGTACTTC.

This clonotype appeared a few times. The chain has TRBV29-1 and TRBJ2-7, with TRBD2 as a possible D gene (6 bases). Germline CDR1 SQVTM, CDR2 ANQGSEA. There are 13 residues in the CDR3. Between the trimmed V and J ends, which lost 7 bases and 2 bases, there was a span of 15 bases. This CDR3 is CSAGGTNPYEQYF. Written as DNA, the CDR3 is TGCAGCGCCGGAGGGACCAATCCCTACGAGCAGTACTTC.

The chain links TRBV20-1 to TRBJ1-1; D not resolved. Germline V gene sequence: CDR1 DFQATT, CDR2 SNEGSKA (reference sequence). The length of the CDR3 is 12 residues. With 5 bases removed from V and 12 bases from J, the gap between germline ends came to 19 bases. CDR3 amino acids: CSASPGGRGTFF. CDR3 DNA sequence: TGCAGTGCTTCCCCGGGCGGGCGGGGAACTTTCTTT.